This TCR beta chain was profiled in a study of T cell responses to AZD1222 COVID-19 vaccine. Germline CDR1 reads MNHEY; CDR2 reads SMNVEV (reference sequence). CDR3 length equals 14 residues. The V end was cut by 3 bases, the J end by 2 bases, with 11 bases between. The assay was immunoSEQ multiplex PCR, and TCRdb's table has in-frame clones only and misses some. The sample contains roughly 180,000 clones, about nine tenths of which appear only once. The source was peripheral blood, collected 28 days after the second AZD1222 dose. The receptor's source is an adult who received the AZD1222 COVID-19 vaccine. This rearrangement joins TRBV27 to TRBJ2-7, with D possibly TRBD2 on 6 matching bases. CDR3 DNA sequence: TGTGCCAGCAGTTTCCGGCGGGAAGCCTACGAGCAGTACTTC. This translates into CASSFRREAYEQYF.